This T cell receptor (beta chain) was captured by sequencing in a study of T cell responses to AZD1222 COVID-19 vaccine. This clone was seen only once. Antigen specificity is unknown. Findings and limits, study-wide: No day 14 peak samples; only post-peak repertoires were characterized.

TCRdb's copy holds only in-frame clones and misses some; the assay was immunoSEQ multiplex PCR. The sample lists 150,000 to 180,000 clones, roughly 90% occurring once. CDR3 length: 18 residues. V shed 1 base and J 6 bases; nucleotides not matched to a gene: 13. The V gene's germline CDR1 is SEHNR and CDR2 FQNEAQ (reference sequence). The source is an adult in good health. The sequences come from peripheral blood, collected on day 0 of AZD1222 vaccination. The genes are TRBV7-9 and TRBJ1-5; 9 bases agree with TRBD1. This CDR3 is CASSLEQGGDRVSQPQHF. The CDR3 DNA follows: TGTGCCAGCAGCTTAGAGCAGGGCGGGGACAGGGTAAGTCAGCCCCAGCATTTT. Full variable domain (missing parts from reference TRBV7-9 and TRBJ1-5): DTGVSQNPRHKITKRGQNVTFRCDPISEHNRLYWYRQTLGQGPEFLTYFQNEAQLEKSRLLSDRFSAERPKGSFSTLEIQRTEQGDSAMYLCASSLEQGGDRVSQPQHFGDGTRLSIL.